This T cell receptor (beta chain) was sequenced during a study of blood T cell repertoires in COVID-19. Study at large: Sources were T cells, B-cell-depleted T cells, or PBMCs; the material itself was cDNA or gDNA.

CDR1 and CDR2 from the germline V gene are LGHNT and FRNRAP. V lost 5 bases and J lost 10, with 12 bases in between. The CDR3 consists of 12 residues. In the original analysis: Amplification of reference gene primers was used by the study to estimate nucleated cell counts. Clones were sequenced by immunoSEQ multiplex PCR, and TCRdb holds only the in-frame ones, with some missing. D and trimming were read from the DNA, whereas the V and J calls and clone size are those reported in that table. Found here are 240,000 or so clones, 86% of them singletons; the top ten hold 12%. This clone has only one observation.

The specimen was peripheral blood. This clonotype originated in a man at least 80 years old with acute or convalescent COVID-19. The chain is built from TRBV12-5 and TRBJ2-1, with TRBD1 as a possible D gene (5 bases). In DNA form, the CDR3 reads TGTGCTAGTGGTCCCAATAGGGGAGAGCAGTTCTTC. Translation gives CASGPNRGEQFF.